Below, one TCR beta chain is given with its context. The repertoire was sequenced with immunoSEQ multiplex PCR; TCRdb's copy has only in-frame clones and lacks some. The sample includes 300,000 to 450,000 clones, 89% seen only once; the top ten take around 2.8%. V lost 4 bases, J lost 6 bases, and 13 bases lay in between. Germline V gene data show CDR1 as SGHRS and CDR2 as YFSETQ. This CDR3 comprises 13 residues. The data stem from a study of blood T cell repertoires in COVID-19. Turning to the study itself: The United States, Italy and Spain provided the acute and convalescent COVID-19 samples.

The Seattle site enrolled patients during active infection and followed them longitudinally. This sequence joins TRBV5-1 and TRBJ1-1; TRBD1 might be the D (6 bases). The sequence was obtained from a woman younger than 45 with COVID-19, enrolled during active disease. Sequencing used peripheral blood. DNA for the CDR3: TGCGCCAGCAGCCCACGGACAGTTGCTGAAGCTTTCTTT. Protein: CASSPRTVAEAFF. Together with reference TRBV5-1 and TRBJ1-1, the CDR3 gives the full variable domain: KAGVTQTPRYLIKTRGQQVTLSCSPISGHRSVSWYQQTPGQGLQFLFEYFSETQRNKGNFPGRFSGRQFSNSRSEMNVSTLELGDSALYLCASSPRTVAEAFFGQGTRLTVV.